This T cell receptor beta chain was found in a study of blood T cell repertoires in COVID-19. The length of the CDR3 is 13 residues. V was pared by 5 bases and J by 7 bases, with 6 bases of the junction left unmatched. CDR1 and CDR2 from the germline V gene are SGHTA and FQGNSA. In the original processing: Estimates of nucleated cell counts were drawn from the amplification of reference gene primers. Assay used: immunoSEQ multiplex PCR; TCRdb lists only in-frame clones, some missing. Clone size and the V and J calls come from that table; the DNA yielded D and trimming. The sample carries about 82,000 clones, approximately 80% recorded once.

This chain links TRBV7-2 with TRBJ2-7; TRBD1 agrees at 9 bases. This clonotype originated in a woman between 35 and 50 years old with active or convalescent COVID-19. Sequenced input: peripheral blood. The CDR3 DNA is TGTGCCAGCAGCGACCGGGACAGGGAAGAGCAGTACTTC. Protein: CASSDRDREEQYF. Full variable domain (outside the CDR3, taken from reference TRBV7-2 and TRBJ2-7): GAGVSQSPSNKVTEKGKDVELRCDPISGHTALYWYRQSLGQGLEFLIYFQGNSAPDKSGLPSDRFSAERTGGSVSTLTIQRTQQEDSAVYLCASSDRDREEQYFGPGTRLTVT.